This TCR beta chain was profiled in a study of blood T cell repertoires in COVID-19. Sequencing was performed with immunoSEQ multiplex PCR; in TCRdb, only in-frame clones are kept and a portion is missing. The sample has some 490,000 clones; about nine tenths are singletons. The germline CDR1 and CDR2 sequences are SGDLS and YYNGEE. The CDR3 runs to 14 residues. V trimming: 4 bases; J trimming: 6 bases; junction bases outside the gene matches: 5. The TCR was taken from a woman aged 55-70 years who had recovered from COVID-19. This chain uses TRBV9 with TRBJ2-2; 8 bases are a match to TRBD1. The sequenced material came from PBMCs or T cells enriched from blood (not recorded which). CDR3 loop: CASSYGQGSGELFF. For the CDR3, the DNA is TGTGCCAGCAGCTACGGACAGGGTTCCGGGGAGCTGTTTTTT.